Here is one T cell receptor beta chain with its context. Its antigen is undetermined. Unmatched junction bases numbered 5, after V lost 1 base and J lost 5 bases. The CDR3 has 16 residues. Germline values: CDR1 SGDLS, CDR2 YYNGEE. This sample is drawn from a study of cytomegalovirus exposure and HLA in healthy donors. The study, taken as a whole, reports: With later analysis, a missense DCLRE1C variant became linked to TCR beta V- and J-gene trimming. Relative to equally common others, HLA-associated TCR beta chains showed greater clonal expansion in a later analysis. Within the data, a cluster of highly shared sequence variants was likely a sequencing artifact. Reported results showed that the classifier diagnosed cytomegalovirus status with high specificity and sensitivity.

Use of 60 Vbeta and 13 Jbeta primers characterized the PCR. Measured with immunoSEQ multiplex PCR; TCRdb has only the in-frame clones, and not every one. This sample yields 200,000 to 300,000 clones, of which over 80% are seen a single time; 5.4% belongs to the top ten. This chain uses TRBV9 with TRBJ2-3; 12 bases are a match to TRBD2. The origin of this receptor is a middle-aged woman in good health and CMV-seropositive. The sample taken for sequencing was PBMCs. The CDR3 here is CASSVSGTSGRDTQYF. Here the CDR3 DNA reads TGTGCCAGCAGCGTAAGCGGGACTAGCGGGCGAGATACGCAGTATTTT.